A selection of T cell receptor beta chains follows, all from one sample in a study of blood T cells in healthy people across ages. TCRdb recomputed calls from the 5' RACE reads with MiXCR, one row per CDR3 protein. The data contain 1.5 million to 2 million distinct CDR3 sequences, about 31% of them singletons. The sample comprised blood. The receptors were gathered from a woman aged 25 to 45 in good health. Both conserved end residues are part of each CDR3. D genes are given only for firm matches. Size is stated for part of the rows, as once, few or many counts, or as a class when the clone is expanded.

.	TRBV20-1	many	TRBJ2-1	TGCAGTGCTAGGGGCAGGGGACGAGACGATGAGCAGTTCTTC	CSARGRGRDDEQFF
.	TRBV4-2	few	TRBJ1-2	TGTGCCAGCAGCCAAGGAGGGGATAACTATGGCTACACCTTC	CASSQGGDNYGYTF
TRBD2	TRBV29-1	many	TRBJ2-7	TGCAGCGTGCAGGGACTAGCGGACAGCTCCTACGAGCAGTACTTC	CSVQGLADSSYEQYF
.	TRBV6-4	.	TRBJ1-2	TGTGCCAGTGACTCGTTCAGCTACACCTTC	CASDSFSYTF
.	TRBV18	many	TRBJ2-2	TGTGCCAGCTCACCGGGACAGAACACCGGGGAGCTGTTTTTT	CASSPGQNTGELFF
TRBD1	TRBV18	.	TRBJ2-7	TGTGCCAGCTCCACCCGGGACAGAAGCTCCTACGAGCAGTACTTC	CASSTRDRSSYEQYF
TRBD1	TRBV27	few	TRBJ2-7	TGTGCCAGCAGTCCCTCGACAGGGGCAACATCCTACGAGCAGTACTTC	CASSPSTGATSYEQYF
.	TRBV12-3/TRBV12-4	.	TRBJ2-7	TGTGCCAGCACCCAACGGGCAGGTCCGAAGACCTACGAGCAGTACTTC	CASTQRAGPKTYEQYF
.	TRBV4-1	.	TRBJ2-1	TGCGCCAGCAGCCAAGATGGCAGAGGCTCCTACAATGAGCAGTTCTTC	CASSQDGRGSYNEQFF
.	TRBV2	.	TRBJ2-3	TGTGCCAGCAGTGAAGGGTACAGGGGCACAGATACGCAGTATTTT	CASSEGYRGTDTQYF
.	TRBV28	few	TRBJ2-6	TGTGCCAGCAGTTCCCCTTCGGGGGCGGGTTCTGGGGCCAACGTCCTGACTTTC	CASSSPSGAGSGANVLTF
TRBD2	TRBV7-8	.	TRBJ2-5	TGTGTCAGCAGCCCGACGCCTAGCGGAGGCGAGACCCAGTACTTC	CVSSPTPSGGETQYF
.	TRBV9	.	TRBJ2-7	TGTGCCAGCAGCGCGCCCGACAGGTCTGACGAGCAGTACTTC	CASSAPDRSDEQYF
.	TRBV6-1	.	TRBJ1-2	TGTGCCAGCATTCCTCAAGCGGGACAATTTGAGGACACCTTC	CASIPQAGQFEDTF
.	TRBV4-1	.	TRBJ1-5	TGCGCCAGCAGCAGGATAGGGTCAAATCAGCCCCAGCATTTT	CASSRIGSNQPQHF
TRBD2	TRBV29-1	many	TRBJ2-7	TGCAGCGTTGGTGGACAGAGAGATAGCGGGAGCTCCTACGAGCAGTACTTC	CSVGGQRDSGSSYEQYF
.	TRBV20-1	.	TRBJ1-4	TGCAGTGCCAGCTCGGCAGGGAGAGCAACTAATGAAAAACTGTTTTTT	CSASSAGRATNEKLFF
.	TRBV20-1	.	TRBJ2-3	TGCAGTGCTAGTGTGGGACGGGGGGCCCTTCCCACAGATACGCAGTATTTT	CSASVGRGALPTDTQYF
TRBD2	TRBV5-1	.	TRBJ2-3	TGCGCCAGCAGCTCCGGACTAGCGGGGGGCAACACAGATACGCAGTATTTT	CASSSGLAGGNTDTQYF
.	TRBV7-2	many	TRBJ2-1	TGTGCCAGCAGCTCGAGGTCCCTAGGAATCTCTACCAATGAGCAGTTCTTC	CASSSRSLGISTNEQFF
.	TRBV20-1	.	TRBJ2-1	TGCAGTGCTAGAGATGGGCGGGTTCAGGGCAATGAGCAGTTCTTC	CSARDGRVQGNEQFF
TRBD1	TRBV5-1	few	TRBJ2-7	TGCGCCAGCAGACCCGGGACAGAGCCGCGCGAGCAGTACTTC	CASRPGTEPREQYF
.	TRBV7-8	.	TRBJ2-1	TGTGCCAGCAGCTTATGGGCGGCCCCTGGGGGGAATGAGCAGTTCTTC	CASSLWAAPGGNEQFF
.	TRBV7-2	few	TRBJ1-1	TGTGCCAGCAGGCCCGGGACAAAAGCTTTCTTT	CASRPGTKAFF
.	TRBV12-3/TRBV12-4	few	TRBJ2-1	TGTGCCAGCAGCCCCCCGGGTCGGGGACACAATGAGCAGTTCTTC	CASSPPGRGHNEQFF
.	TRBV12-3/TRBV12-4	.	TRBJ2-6	TGTGCCAGCATTAAACTCGTGTCGGTCTCTGGGGCCAACGTCCTGACTTTC	CASIKLVSVSGANVLTF
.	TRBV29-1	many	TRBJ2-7	TGCAGCGCAAGGGCAGGGGAAGGCGAGCAGTACTTC	CSARAGEGEQYF
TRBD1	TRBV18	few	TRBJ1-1	TGTGCCAGCTCACCACCGAACGGACAGGGCGCTGAAGCTTTCTTT	CASSPPNGQGAEAFF
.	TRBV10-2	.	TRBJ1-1	TGCGCCAGCAGGATGACCTTTGAGGGCACTGAAGCTTTCTTT	CASRMTFEGTEAFF
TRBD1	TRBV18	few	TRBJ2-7	TGTGCCAGCTCAACTACCGGGACAGATCCCTACGAGCAGTACTTC	CASSTTGTDPYEQYF
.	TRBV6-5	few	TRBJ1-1	TGTGCCAGCAGTTACGCAGGGTTCACTGAAGCTTTCTTT	CASSYAGFTEAFF
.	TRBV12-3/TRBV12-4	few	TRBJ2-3	TGTGCCAGCAGTTTACGAGTTAGCAGGAGGGGAGATAGGGATACGCAGTATTTT	CASSLRVSRRGDRDTQYF
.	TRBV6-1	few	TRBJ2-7	TGTGCCATCAGCCGACCCCTCCCTCCCTACGAGCAGTACTTC	CAISRPLPPYEQYF
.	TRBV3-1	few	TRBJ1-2	TGTGCCAGCAGCCATGGCGGGGGAGGGCGCGGCTACACCTTC	CASSHGGGGRGYTF
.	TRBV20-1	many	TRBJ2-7	TGCAGTGCTAGAGATTTTGAAGGCCAGCACTTCTACGAGCAGTACTTC	CSARDFEGQHFYEQYF
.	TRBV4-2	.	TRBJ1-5	TGTGCCAGCAGCCAAGATGTTACAGCCCGCCAGGGGCCCCAGCATTTT	CASSQDVTARQGPQHF
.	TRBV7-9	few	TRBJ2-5	TGTGCCAGCAGCTTCCCCGGGATAGAGACCCAGTACTTC	CASSFPGIETQYF
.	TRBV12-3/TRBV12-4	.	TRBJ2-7	TGTGCCAGCAGTCCTTTCAGCTCCTACGAGCAGTACTTC	CASSPFSSYEQYF
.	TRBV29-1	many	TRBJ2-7	TGCAGCGTTGACGTCAGGGGTTCCTACGAGCAGTACTTC	CSVDVRGSYEQYF
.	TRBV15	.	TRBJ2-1	TGTGCCACCAGCAGAGATGGGGTGGGGTCCAATGAGCAGTTCTTC	CATSRDGVGSNEQFF
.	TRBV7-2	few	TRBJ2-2	TGTGCCAGCAGCTTAGTTTACACCGGGGAGCTGTTTTTT	CASSLVYTGELFF
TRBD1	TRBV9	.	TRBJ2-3	TGTGCCAGCAGCGACGGACAGGGCCCCGGCACAGATACGCAGTATTTT	CASSDGQGPGTDTQYF